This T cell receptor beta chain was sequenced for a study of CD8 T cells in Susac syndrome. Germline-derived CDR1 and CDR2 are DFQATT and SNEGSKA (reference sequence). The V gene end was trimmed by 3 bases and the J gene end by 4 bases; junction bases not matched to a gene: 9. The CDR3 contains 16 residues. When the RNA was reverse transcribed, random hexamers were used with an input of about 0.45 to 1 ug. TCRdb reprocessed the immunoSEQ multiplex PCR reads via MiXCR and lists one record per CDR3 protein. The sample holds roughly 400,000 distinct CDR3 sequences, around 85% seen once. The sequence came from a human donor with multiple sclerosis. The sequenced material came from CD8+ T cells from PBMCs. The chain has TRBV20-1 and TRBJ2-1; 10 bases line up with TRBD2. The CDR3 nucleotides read TGCAGTGCTAGGCCTTCCGGGACTAGCGAATACAATGAGCAGTTCTTC. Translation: CSARPSGTSEYNEQFF.